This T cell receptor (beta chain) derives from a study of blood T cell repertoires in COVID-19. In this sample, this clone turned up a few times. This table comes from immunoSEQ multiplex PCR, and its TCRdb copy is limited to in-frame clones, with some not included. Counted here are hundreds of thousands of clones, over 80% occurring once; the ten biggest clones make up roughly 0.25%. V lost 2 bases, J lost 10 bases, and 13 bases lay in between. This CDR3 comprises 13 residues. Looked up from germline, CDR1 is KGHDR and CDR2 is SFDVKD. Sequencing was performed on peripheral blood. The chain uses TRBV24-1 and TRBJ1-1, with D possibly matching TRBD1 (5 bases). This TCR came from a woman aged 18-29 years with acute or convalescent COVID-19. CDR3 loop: CATSDWARGAAFF. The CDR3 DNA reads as TGTGCCACCAGTGATTGGGCCCGTGGGGCAGCTTTCTTT.